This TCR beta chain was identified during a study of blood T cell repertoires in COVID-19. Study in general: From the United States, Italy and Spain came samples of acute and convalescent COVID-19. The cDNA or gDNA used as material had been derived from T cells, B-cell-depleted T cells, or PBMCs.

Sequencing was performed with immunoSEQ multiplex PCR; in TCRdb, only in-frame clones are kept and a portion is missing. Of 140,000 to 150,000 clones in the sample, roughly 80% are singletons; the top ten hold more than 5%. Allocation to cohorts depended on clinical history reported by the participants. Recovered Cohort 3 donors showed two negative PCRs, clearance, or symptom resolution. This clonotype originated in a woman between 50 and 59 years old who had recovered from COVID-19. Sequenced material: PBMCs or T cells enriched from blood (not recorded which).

CDR3 in DNA: TGTGCCAGCAGTACTTCTGTGGGGAGTAGGGAAAAACTGTTTTTT. This translates into CASSTSVGSREKLFF. V usage is TRBV28 and J usage is TRBJ1-4; D gene uncertain. The CDR3 spans 15 residues. V was trimmed by 5 bases and J by 8 bases, leaving 18 bases between them. Per germline, CDR1 MDHEN and CDR2 SYDVKM.